This note documents a single T cell receptor beta chain sequence. Antigen: not known. This sample is drawn from a study of Ad26.COV2.S vaccination and SARS-CoV-2 variants. Across the whole study: Ad26.COV2.S, an intramuscular injection, was given once or twice 56 days apart.

Described treatment: some 20 received Ad26.COV2.S at low or high dose, single or two shots; 5 received placebo; per-sample allocation not given. Sample collection was performed on day 63 after the first vaccine or placebo injection. Boston hosted the donor, who was an adult aged 18-55 years. Looked up from germline, CDR1 is MGHRA and CDR2 is YSYEKL. Germline trimming cut 1 base from V and 2 bases from J; bases unmatched to any gene: 6. This CDR3 comprises 16 residues. TCRdb's copy holds only in-frame clones and misses some; the assay was immunoSEQ multiplex PCR. Among roughly 500,000 clones, 80% to 90% were seen once, and the ten largest hold over 2.5%. Study-wide results and limits: Possibly, TCR breadth and depth analyses underestimated total T cell responses.

Here the sequenced sample was peripheral blood, taken in a trial of Ad26.COV2.S vaccine versus placebo. The receptor was derived from a person aged 18-65 years who received the Ad26.COV2.S COVID-19 vaccine or a placebo. The chain is built from TRBV4-1 and TRBJ1-1; 8 bases are shared with TRBD1. CDR3: CASSQGPGQGNTEAFF. The CDR3 coding sequence is TGCGCCAGCAGCCAAGGCCCCGGACAGGGAAACACTGAAGCTTTCTTT.